These T cell receptor beta chains were read from a single sample in a study of regulatory T cells in long-lasting Graves disease. TCRdb called the multiplex PCR reads again in MiXCR, with one record for every CDR3 protein. The repertoire has 400,000 to 500,000 distinct CDR3 sequences, roughly 15% of them found once; the top ten carry roughly a sixth. Another study also made use of these data, one on T cells in Graves' hyperthyroidism and ophthalmopathy.

Sequencing was performed on peripheral blood mononuclear cells (PBMCs), taken at new diagnosis, from a patient treated with antithyroid drugs. These receptors were taken from a woman aged 50 to 65 with Graves disease. The CDR3 runs from the conserved cysteine through the conserved F or W. The order of the fields is J gene, CDR3 length, V gene, CDR3 protein.

J: TRBJ2-3; length: 15; V: TRBV3-1; CDR3: CASTPGAIATDTQYF
J: TRBJ2-5; length: 14; V: TRBV7-2; CDR3: CASSLGTLSETQYF
J: TRBJ2-4; length: 17; V: TRBV4-2; CDR3: CASSQERYGGRSNIQYF
J: TRBJ2-5; length: 11; V: TRBV20-1; CDR3: CSAGGQETQYF
J: TRBJ1-2; length: 15; V: TRBV5-1; CDR3: CASTQGGGANYGYTF
J: TRBJ2-7; length: 13; V: TRBV20-1; CDR3: CSASRGPAGEQYF
J: TRBJ2-1; length: 13; V: TRBV7-3; CDR3: CASSQGTMDEQFF
J: TRBJ2-7; length: 13; V: TRBV6-1; CDR3: CASSEQERGEQYF
J: TRBJ2-5; length: 15; V: TRBV18; CDR3: CASSPPSRDRETQYF
J: TRBJ2-7; length: 14; V: TRBV7-9; CDR3: CASRLTGGGYEQYF
J: TRBJ2-2; length: 17; V: TRBV5-4; CDR3: CASSFGTSGANTGELFF
J: TRBJ2-7; length: 13; V: TRBV5-1; CDR3: CASSLRGDYEQYF
J: TRBJ2-1; length: 15; V: TRBV20-1; CDR3: CSASSGRDTYNEQFF
J: TRBJ2-2; length: 15; V: TRBV11-2; CDR3: CASSLVAPGTGELFF
J: TRBJ1-3; length: 14; V: TRBV11-2; CDR3: CASSLDFAADTIYF
J: TRBJ2-1; length: 15; V: TRBV6-1; CDR3: CASTSERGGYNEQFF
J: TRBJ1-5; length: 15; V: TRBV5-6; CDR3: CASSLGGVGNQPQHF
J: TRBJ1-6; length: 15; V: TRBV27; CDR3: CASSFETGGFSPLHF
J: TRBJ1-6; length: 16; V: TRBV12-3/TRBV12-4; CDR3: CASSLGASGYNSPLHF
J: TRBJ2-5; length: 15; V: TRBV20-1; CDR3: CSARSYRGRGETQYF
J: TRBJ1-1; length: 13; V: TRBV12-3/TRBV12-4; CDR3: CASTLDYNTEAFF
J: TRBJ1-3; length: 16; V: TRBV7-8; CDR3: CASSLARTVSGNTIYF
J: TRBJ1-5; length: 13; V: TRBV6-1; CDR3: CASSDDRNQPQHF
J: TRBJ1-2; length: 15; V: TRBV20-1; CDR3: CSARVPDKMDYGYTF
J: TRBJ2-2; length: 14; V: TRBV11-2; CDR3: CASSLGVSSGELFF
J: TRBJ2-1; length: 15; V: TRBV3-1; CDR3: CASSQEASGSNEQFF
J: TRBJ1-6; length: 14; V: TRBV11-2; CDR3: CASSALLDGSPLHF